This TCR beta chain was identified during a study of T cells in Graves' hyperthyroidism and ophthalmopathy. General study points: Most expanded thyroid clonotypes above 0.001 also appeared in blood. In simple terms, a model built on 13 V-J features told ophthalmopathy apart from stable hyperthyroidism.

The V gene's germline CDR1 is MNHNS and CDR2 SASEGT. This CDR3 has 13 amino acids. V was clipped by 1 base and J by 6 bases, with 9 bases between them. Amplification of TCR beta CDR3 regions used RNA as the template. Initially, a first-round RT-PCR of the TCR CDR3 employed the HTBI primer set. TCRdb ran MiXCR on the multiplex PCR reads and lists one entry per CDR3 protein. The table lists some 400,000 distinct CDR3 sequences, 15% to 20% of them singletons. The study defined stable Graves' hyperthyroidism as no ophthalmopathy progression within 18 months. There are many counts of this clonotype. Its antigen remains unknown.

This TCR came from a woman aged 18-30 years with Graves' hyperthyroidism. The specimen sequenced was blood. The chain recombines TRBV6-1 with TRBJ1-2; D is uncertain. As DNA, the CDR3 is TGTGCCAGCAGTGAAGGGACTTACGATGGCTACACCTTC. Protein product: CASSEGTYDGYTF.